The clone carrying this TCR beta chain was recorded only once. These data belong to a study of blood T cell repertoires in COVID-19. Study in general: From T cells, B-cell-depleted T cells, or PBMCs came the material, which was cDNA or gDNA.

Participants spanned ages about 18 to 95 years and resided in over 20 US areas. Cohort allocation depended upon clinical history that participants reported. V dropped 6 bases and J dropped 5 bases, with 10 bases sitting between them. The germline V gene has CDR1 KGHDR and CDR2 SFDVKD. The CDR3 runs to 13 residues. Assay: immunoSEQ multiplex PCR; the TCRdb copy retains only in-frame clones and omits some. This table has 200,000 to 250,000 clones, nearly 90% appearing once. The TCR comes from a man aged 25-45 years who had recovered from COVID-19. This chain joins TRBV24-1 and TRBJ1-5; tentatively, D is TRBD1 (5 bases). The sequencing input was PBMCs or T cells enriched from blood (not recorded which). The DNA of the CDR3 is TGTGCCACCAGTCCGGGGGGGGATCAGCCCCAGCATTTT. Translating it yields CATSPGGDQPQHF.